This T cell receptor (beta chain) was identified during a study of CXCR3-negative and CXCR3-positive naive CD8 T cells. Whole-study context: Cumulative TRB read yield was roughly 130 million, averaging about 1.5 +/- 0.3 million per library.

Study-wide points: In both naive subsets diversity was comparably high, whereas memory CD8+ cells showed much lower diversity. No difference in surface CD5 was seen between naive subsets, and TCR strength was inferred from TRB CDR3 properties. CXCR3-negative naive cells had less hydrophobic TRB CDR3s than did CXCR3-positive naive cells.

Researchers prepared the TRB cDNA libraries using 5' RACE with UMI labels. Reprocessing the 5' RACE reads, TCRdb reports a single entry for every CDR3 protein and omits DNA. This table holds 120,000 or so distinct CDR3 sequences. Per the germline V gene, CDR1 is SGHVS and CDR2 is FNYEAQ. This CDR3 comprises 17 residues. Cells that were CD45RO-CCR7+CD27+CD95- constituted naive CD8+ T cells. About this clonotype: Antigen specificity is unknown.

V gene TRBV7-6 combines with J gene TRBJ2-7. Sequencing input: naive CXCR3+ CD8+ T cells from blood. Subset here: CD45RO-CCR7+CD27+CD95- naive CD8+ T cells expressing CXCR3 (TNR3+). The sequence was obtained from a human donor in good health. Some clones in this sample may be carry-over from other donors' samples. CDR3 sequence reads: CASSLGGKARGSYEQYF.